Below, 13 T cell receptor beta chains from the same sample are listed, as sequenced in a study of cytomegalovirus exposure and HLA in healthy donors (dated by TCRdb to 2017 to 2019). Receptors were amplified or captured by the immunoSEQ multiplex PCR assay. For the multiplex PCR, a mixture combining 60 forward primers for TCR Vbeta segments and 13 reverse primers for TCR Jbeta segments was used. Entries here come from immuneACCESS through TCRdb and include only in-frame sequences with V and J called. Some clones fail to appear in such tables; in the studies checked, an unresolved V gene covers under half of the shortfall, and the cause of the remainder is unknown. For this sample the table gives just over 150,000 clones, of which approximately 72% were detected only once. The top ten constitute around 2.1% of the sample. The sample was PBMCs. The origin of the receptors is a female donor in good health and CMV-seronegative.

The chain carries TRBV6-5 and TRBJ1-4; D possibly corresponds to TRBD1 (5 bases). The V gene lost 2 bases and the J gene lost 11 bases, with 15 bases spanning the gap. The CDR3 covers 14 residues. Germline V CDR1 and CDR2: MNHEY, SVGAGI. The DNA for the CDR3 is TGTGCCAGCAGTTACAACACAGGCACATCGAAACTGTTTTTT. Protein sequence: CASSYNTGTSKLFF.

The rearrangement uses TRBV20-1 and TRBJ2-7; D remains unclear. The V end was cut by 0 bases, the J end by 7 bases, with 7 bases between. CDR3 length: 11 residues. Germline values: CDR1 DFQATT, CDR2 SNEGSKA (reference sequence). CDR3 region: CSAREEREQYF. The CDR3, as DNA: TGCAGTGCTAGAGAGGAGAGGGAGCAGTACTTC.

The chain recombines TRBV19 with TRBJ1-5; D is uncertain. The length of the CDR3 is 13 residues. In germline, CDR1 is LNHDA, CDR2 SQIVND (reference sequence). V was shortened by 3 bases and J by 5 bases, with 8 bases between the two germline ends. CDR3 loop: CASSMSGHQPQHF. Written as DNA, the CDR3 is TGTGCCAGTAGTATGTCAGGCCATCAGCCCCAGCATTTT.

The CDR3 DNA reads TGTGCCTGGGACCCCGCCCAGGGCGATAATTCACCCCTCCACTTT. Translating it yields CAWDPAQGDNSPLHF. V gene TRBV30 combines with J gene TRBJ1-6, with D tentatively TRBD1 (5 bases). The length of the CDR3 is 15 residues. The germline V gene has CDR1 GTSNPN and CDR2 SVGIG (reference sequence). The V and J ends lost 5 bases and 5 bases respectively, with 16 bases between them.

The V gene is TRBV5-6, the J gene TRBJ2-3, with D possibly matching TRBD2 (5 bases). CDR1 is SGHDT, CDR2 YYEEEE, per germline. The CDR3 totals 16 residues. The V end lost 3 bases, the J end lost 0 bases, and 14 bases lay between the germline ends. CDR3 in amino acids: CASSSLESGSTDTQYF. The CDR3 DNA is TGTGCCAGCAGCTCCCTAGAGAGCGGTAGCACAGATACGCAGTATTTT.

The CDR3 reads CASSEGVGQGTYEQYF. The CDR3 coding sequence is TGTGCCAGCAGTGAGGGGGTGGGACAGGGGACCTACGAGCAGTACTTC. This chain uses TRBV6-1 with TRBJ2-5, with 10 positions matching TRBD1. The DNA end is a closer match to TRBJ2-7, so the J assignment may be wrong. The CDR3 is 16 residues long. Germline-derived CDR1 and CDR2 are MNHNS and SASEGT.

Points on this clone: At the DNA level, this CDR3 is encoded by other sequences in the same sample as well. J is TRBJ2-7 and V is TRBV5-1, with TRBD1 matching 8 bases. This CDR3 is built from 14 residues. Losses at the gene ends were 2 bases for V and 1 base for J; bases not matched to a gene: 2. Germline V gene data show CDR1 as SGHRS and CDR2 as YFSETQ. The CDR3 reads CASSFGTGSYEQYF. For the CDR3, the DNA is TGCGCCAGCAGCTTTGGGACAGGATCCTACGAGCAGTACTTC.

The rearrangement uses TRBV9 and TRBJ1-3; unclear D gene. Trimming took 3 bases from V and 4 from J, leaving 17 bases between them. Germline CDR1 is SGDLS and CDR2 is YYNGEE. CDR3 length equals 16 residues. This chain's CDR3 is CASSAKRLLRGNTIYF. CDR3 nucleotide sequence: TGTGCCAGCAGCGCAAAGCGGCTCCTGAGGGGAAACACCATATATTTT.

The chain has TRBV30 and TRBJ1-5; the match to TRBD1 covers 7 bases. Germline-derived CDR1 and CDR2 are GTSNPN and SVGIG (reference sequence). The CDR3 spans 14 residues. After removal of 1 base from V and 5 bases from J, the junction contained 5 bases not matched to a gene. CDR3 in DNA: TGTGCCTGGAGTGGAGGACAGGCGTATCAGCCCCAGCATTTT. Translated: CAWSGGQAYQPQHF.

Judged by abundance, this clone is medium-sized. The V and J genes are TRBV9 and TRBJ2-3, with D possibly matching TRBD1 (5 bases). This CDR3 is built from 14 residues. Trimming pared 3 bases from V and 2 bases from J, leaving 10 bases between. Germline CDR1 reads SGDLS; CDR2 reads YYNGEE. CDR3 DNA: TGTGCCAGCAGCGATGACAGCCCCACAGATACGCAGTATTTT. It yields the protein CASSDDSPTDTQYF.

The chain is built from TRBV7-2 and TRBJ2-3; TRBD2 matches at 10 bases. Trimming cost V 5 bases and J 7 bases; bases outside gene matches: 6. This CDR3 has 14 amino acids. Germline values: CDR1 SGHTA, CDR2 FQGNSA. CDR3 loop: CASSQTSGSNTQYF. As DNA, the CDR3 is TGTGCCAGCAGCCAGACTAGCGGGTCCAATACGCAGTATTTT. The complete variable domain, with remaining parts taken from reference TRBV7-2 and TRBJ2-3, reads GAGVSQSPSNKVTEKGKDVELRCDPISGHTALYWYRQSLGQGLEFLIYFQGNSAPDKSGLPSDRFSAERTGGSVSTLTIQRTQQEDSAVYLCASSQTSGSNTQYFGPGTRLTVL.

The chain employs TRBV5-1 and TRBJ1-1; 11 bases align to TRBD1. Germline V gene lookup returns CDR1 SGHRS and CDR2 YFSETQ. Trimming at V came to 3 bases and at J to 8 bases, leaving 6 bases not matched to a gene. The CDR3 consists of 14 residues. CDR3 protein: CASSSGTGGREAFF. CDR3 nucleotides: TGCGCCAGCAGCTCTGGGACAGGGGGGAGAGAAGCTTTCTTT.

CDR3 protein: CAWMGSPNTEAFF. In DNA, the CDR3 is TGTGCCTGGATGGGCAGCCCGAACACTGAAGCTTTCTTT. The chain joins TRBV30 to TRBJ1-1, with no clear D. The germline gives CDR1 GTSNPN, CDR2 SVGIG (reference sequence). This CDR3 is built from 13 residues. V gave up 4 bases and J gave up 1 base, with 10 bases separating them.